This T cell receptor beta chain was sequenced in a study of CD8 T cells in Susac syndrome. Study in general: Patients with Susac syndrome were therapy-naive, on corticosteroids, or on intravenous immunoglobulin alone at the time that blood was drawn.

CDR3 length: 15 residues. The germline V gene has CDR1 SGHDN and CDR2 FVKESK. Trimming cost V 3 bases and J 5 bases, with 14 bases left between them. When the RNA was reverse transcribed, random hexamers were used with an input of about 0.45 to 1 ug. In TCRdb, the immunoSEQ multiplex PCR reads were re-called with MiXCR into one record per CDR3 protein. The table lists some 94,000 distinct CDR3 sequences, 90% to 95% of them singletons. The V and J genes are TRBV14 and TRBJ1-5; unclear D gene. The origin of this receptor is a human donor with Susac syndrome. The specimen sequenced was CD4+ T cells from PBMCs. The CDR3 DNA reads as TGTGCCAGCAGCCACCGCTGGAGGATTGATCAGCCCCAGCATTTT. Its protein is CASSHRWRIDQPQHF. The full variable domain, in which reference TRBV14 and TRBJ1-5 provide the parts outside the CDR3, is EAGVTQFPSHSVIEKGQTVTLRCDPISGHDNLYWYRRVMGKEIKFLLHFVKESKQDESGMPNNRFLAERTGGTYSTLKVQPAELEDSGVYFCASSHRWRIDQPQHFGDGTRLSIL.